This T cell receptor (beta chain) was sequenced during a study of cytomegalovirus exposure and HLA in healthy donors. Using immunoSEQ multiplex PCR, the repertoire was profiled, and TCRdb retains in-frame clones only, with some absent. The table shows about 150,000 clones, with around 84% occurring only once. Concerning this clone itself: Its antigen is not identified.

The donors were part of the validation cohort, which consisted of approximately 110 subjects and was separate from the first cohort of about 650 subjects. General study results and limits: Published work reported that the classifier diagnosed cytomegalovirus status with high specificity and sensitivity. Clusters of TCRs from the first cohort tended to co-occur in the roughly 120 validation repertoires (as a later analysis found).

Sequenced sample: PBMCs. This TCR was recovered from a human donor in good health.

CDR3 sequence reads: CASRPIDTSTDTQYF. DNA for the CDR3: TGTGCCAGCAGACCCATAGATACTAGCACAGATACGCAGTATTTT. The V gene is TRBV27, the J gene TRBJ2-3; D gene uncertain. This CDR3 region has 15 residues. CDR1 is MNHEY and CDR2 is SMNVEV in the germline V gene (reference sequence). V lost 6 bases and J 0 bases, leaving 13 bases between the germline ends.